These T cell receptor beta chains were read from a single sample in a study of identical twins. TCRdb ran MiXCR on the 5' RACE reads and lists one entry per CDR3 protein. The profile shows 700,000 to 950,000 distinct CDR3 sequences, approximately 13% of them singletons. These data were likewise used in another study, on yellow fever vaccine responses in identical twins.

The specimen sequenced was PBMCs. These receptors all come from a woman younger than 35 in good health. CDR3s include the opening cysteine and the closing phenylalanine or tryptophan. A D gene is named only where the DNA matches it firmly. Rows give clone size only sometimes, using once, few, many, or a class for an expanded clone.

j_gene	abundance	d_gene	v_gene	CDR3aa	CDR3nt
TRBJ2-7	NA	NA	TRBV20-1	CSARAGGFSYEQYF	TGCAGTGCTAGGGCTGGGGGGTTCTCCTACGAGCAGTACTTC
TRBJ2-1	NA	NA	TRBV12-3/TRBV12-4	CASSPQVPTLGNEQFF	TGTGCCAGCAGCCCCCAGGTGCCTACCCTCGGGAATGAGCAGTTCTTC
TRBJ1-1	NA	NA	TRBV9	CASSVLPIGTVNTEAFF	TGTGCCAGCAGCGTACTCCCGATTGGGACCGTGAACACTGAAGCTTTCTTT
TRBJ1-5	many	NA	TRBV12-3/TRBV12-4	CASSLFEAQHF	TGTGCCAGCAGTCTTTTTGAGGCCCAGCATTTT
TRBJ2-3	NA	NA	TRBV18	CASSPPHGDTQYF	TGTGCCAGCTCACCACCGCACGGGGATACGCAGTATTTT
TRBJ2-1	NA	TRBD1	TRBV20-1	CSASRQGDAYNEQFF	TGCAGTGCTAGTCGACAGGGGGACGCCTACAATGAGCAGTTCTTC
TRBJ1-2	few	TRBD1	TRBV12-3/TRBV12-4	CASNAHGQGNYGYTF	TGTGCCAGCAACGCGCACGGACAGGGAAACTATGGCTACACCTTC
TRBJ1-4	few	NA	TRBV7-8	CASSPRSAGREKLFF	TGTGCCAGCAGCCCCAGGTCGGCGGGCCGGGAAAAACTGTTTTTT
TRBJ2-7	NA	TRBD2	TRBV20-1	CSATRLAGAYEQYF	TGCAGTGCTACTAGACTAGCGGGGGCCTACGAGCAGTACTTC
TRBJ2-7	many	NA	TRBV4-1	CASSQLLALSVGKGIYEQYF	TGCGCCAGCAGCCAATTACTCGCCCTGTCAGTAGGGAAAGGGATATACGAGCAGTACTTC
TRBJ2-3	NA	TRBD2	TRBV5-1	CASSLGPLAGASTDTQYF	TGCGCCAGCAGCTTGGGCCCCCTAGCGGGGGCTAGCACAGATACGCAGTATTTT
TRBJ2-7	few	NA	TRBV11-2	CASSLDTRAAGSYEQYF	TGTGCCAGCAGCTTAGACACCCGGGCGGCGGGAAGCTACGAGCAGTACTTC
TRBJ2-1	NA	TRBD2	TRBV7-9	CASRLLAEPPNNEQFF	TGTGCCAGCCGCCTACTAGCGGAGCCACCGAACAATGAGCAGTTCTTC
TRBJ2-1	NA	NA	TRBV12-3/TRBV12-4	CASSLDYKSEQFF	TGTGCCAGCAGTTTAGACTATAAGTCTGAGCAGTTCTTC
TRBJ1-6	few	NA	TRBV2	CASRRDTMNSPLHF	TGTGCCAGCAGAAGGGACACGATGAATTCACCCCTCCACTTT
TRBJ2-7	NA	NA	TRBV7-2	CASSLNSGSYEQYF	TGTGCCAGCAGCTTAAATAGCGGATCCTACGAGCAGTACTTC
TRBJ1-1	few	NA	TRBV5-1	CASSWGPSTGGHTEAFF	TGCGCCAGCAGCTGGGGGCCCTCAACGGGGGGTCACACTGAAGCTTTCTTT
TRBJ2-3	few	TRBD2	TRBV10-2	CASSEGLAGLTDTQYF	TGCGCCAGCAGTGAAGGGCTAGCGGGGCTCACAGATACGCAGTATTTT
TRBJ1-1	many	TRBD1	TRBV5-1	CASSFGDRVNTEAFF	TGCGCCAGCAGTTTCGGGGACAGGGTTAACACTGAAGCTTTCTTT
TRBJ1-5	few	NA	TRBV2	CASRATTSQPQHF	TGTGCCAGCAGGGCGACAACGTCTCAGCCCCAGCATTTT
TRBJ2-7	NA	NA	TRBV20-1	CSAKASGQTPYEQYF	TGCAGTGCCAAAGCTAGTGGACAGACCCCCTACGAGCAGTACTTC
TRBJ2-7	NA	TRBD2	TRBV28	CASSPATSGSKSEQYF	TGTGCCAGCAGTCCGGCGACTAGCGGGAGTAAAAGCGAGCAGTACTTC
TRBJ2-1	many	NA	TRBV5-1	CASSLNNAAYNEQFF	TGCGCCAGCAGCCTGAATAACGCGGCCTACAATGAGCAGTTCTTC
TRBJ1-6	NA	NA	TRBV20-1	CSARTEGGRASPLHF	TGCAGTGCTAGAACGGAAGGAGGGAGGGCTTCACCCCTCCACTTT
TRBJ2-7	few	TRBD1	TRBV5-1	CASSLTGDTYEQYF	TGCGCCAGCAGCTTGACAGGGGATACCTACGAGCAGTACTTC
TRBJ2-6	NA	TRBD2	TRBV7-8	CASSLGTSGSGANVLTF	TGTGCCAGCAGCTTAGGGACTAGCGGCTCTGGGGCCAACGTCCTGACTTTC
TRBJ2-7	few	NA	TRBV7-2	CASSLAPGLYEQYF	TGTGCCAGCAGCTTAGCTCCGGGACTTTACGAGCAGTACTTC
TRBJ2-1	many	NA	TRBV27	CASSLGLGGLDEQFF	TGTGCCAGCAGTTTGGGGCTAGGGGGGCTAGATGAGCAGTTCTTC
TRBJ2-7	NA	NA	TRBV12-5	CASGLGGPQYF	TGTGCTAGTGGTTTGGGGGGGCCCCAGTACTTC
TRBJ1-5	many	NA	TRBV28	CASSKHRDNLLGGSNQPQHF	TGTGCCAGCAGCAAACACCGGGACAATCTATTGGGTGGTAGCAATCAGCCCCAGCATTTT
TRBJ2-1	NA	NA	TRBV11-1	CASSLTSPGFRNYNEQFF	TGTGCCAGCAGCTTAACCTCGCCCGGGTTTCGGAACTACAATGAGCAGTTCTTC
TRBJ2-7	few	NA	TRBV12-5	CASLPQGLLDEQYF	TGTGCTAGCCTACCACAGGGACTCCTGGACGAGCAGTACTTC
TRBJ2-2	few	NA	TRBV10-2	CASSVQGLGGELFF	TGCGCCAGCAGTGTCCAGGGGCTTGGCGGGGAGCTGTTTTTT
TRBJ2-1	few	NA	TRBV29-1	CSQMWGAKNEQFF	TGCAGCCAAATGTGGGGGGCGAAGAATGAGCAGTTCTTC
TRBJ1-2	few	NA	TRBV5-1	CASSKTGQSYGYTF	TGCGCCAGCAGCAAAACCGGACAGTCCTATGGCTACACCTTC
TRBJ2-1	few	TRBD2	TRBV20-1	CSANQGRERYNEQFF	TGCAGTGCTAACCAAGGGCGGGAGAGGTACAATGAGCAGTTCTTC
TRBJ2-3	NA	TRBD2	TRBV20-1	CSARDPGLAGPDTQYF	TGCAGTGCTAGAGATCCGGGACTAGCGGGCCCAGATACGCAGTATTTT
TRBJ1-2	few	TRBD1	TRBV4-1	CASSQASTGENYGYTF	TGCGCCAGCAGCCAAGCATCTACAGGGGAGAACTATGGCTACACCTTC
TRBJ2-7	NA	TRBD2	TRBV29-1	CSVEVPSGNYEQYF	TGCAGCGTTGAAGTGCCTAGCGGGAACTACGAGCAGTACTTC
TRBJ2-1	few	NA	TRBV5-1	CASSYDGTYNEQFF	TGCGCCAGCAGTTACGATGGGACCTACAATGAGCAGTTCTTC
TRBJ2-2	few	NA	TRBV7-2	CASSPIPGKAGSGELFF	TGTGCCAGCAGCCCCATACCTGGGAAAGCCGGATCCGGGGAGCTGTTTTTT
TRBJ2-7	NA	NA	TRBV3-1	CASVWGALTYEQYF	TGTGCCAGCGTCTGGGGGGCCCTAACCTACGAGCAGTACTTC
TRBJ2-2	many	TRBD1	TRBV6-5	CASSSRQGHTGELFF	TGTGCCAGCAGTTCAAGACAGGGCCACACCGGGGAGCTGTTTTTT
TRBJ2-1	few	NA	TRBV9	CASSTHRGSSYNEQFF	TGTGCCAGCAGCACCCACCGGGGGAGCTCCTACAATGAGCAGTTCTTC
TRBJ1-2	NA	TRBD1	TRBV6-1	CASSRTGRKGDGYTF	TGTGCCAGCAGTCGGACAGGGCGTAAAGGAGATGGCTACACCTTC